This T cell receptor (beta chain) came from a study of T-cell reconstitution after alpha-beta-depleted transplantation in children. General study findings and limits: Recipient T cells and thymic progenitors that survived were the source of the high TCRbeta diversity seen at day 60 in some patients. One year after transplant, T-cell counts and diversity came mostly from newly produced T cells. About two months after transplant, alpha-beta T cells reportedly came from several hundred expanded graft clones.

The library targeted TCRbeta and was prepared with unique molecular identifiers. Via MiXCR, TCRdb re-called the PCR reads, giving one row per CDR3 protein. The profile shows 700,000 to 950,000 distinct CDR3 sequences, about 15% of them singletons. This clonotype was observed a handful of times. Its specificity is unknown. The sequencing here drew on PBMCs, mostly from graft donor cells, taken 360 days after TCRalphabeta/CD19-depleted stem cell transplant. The clonotype originates from a male patient between 10 and 17 years old who had a stem cell transplant for acute lymphoblastic leukemia, so the T cells may come from the graft donor.

In DNA form, the CDR3 reads TGTGCCACCAGTGACCAGGGACAGCCCACCGGGGAGCTGTTTTTT. Protein product: CATSDQGQPTGELFF. The chain joins TRBV24-1 to TRBJ2-2; 7 nucleotides agree with TRBD1. CDR3 size: 15 residues. Germline trimming cut 4 bases from V and 4 bases from J; bases unmatched to any gene: 5. Germline V gene lookup returns CDR1 KGHDR and CDR2 SFDVKD.